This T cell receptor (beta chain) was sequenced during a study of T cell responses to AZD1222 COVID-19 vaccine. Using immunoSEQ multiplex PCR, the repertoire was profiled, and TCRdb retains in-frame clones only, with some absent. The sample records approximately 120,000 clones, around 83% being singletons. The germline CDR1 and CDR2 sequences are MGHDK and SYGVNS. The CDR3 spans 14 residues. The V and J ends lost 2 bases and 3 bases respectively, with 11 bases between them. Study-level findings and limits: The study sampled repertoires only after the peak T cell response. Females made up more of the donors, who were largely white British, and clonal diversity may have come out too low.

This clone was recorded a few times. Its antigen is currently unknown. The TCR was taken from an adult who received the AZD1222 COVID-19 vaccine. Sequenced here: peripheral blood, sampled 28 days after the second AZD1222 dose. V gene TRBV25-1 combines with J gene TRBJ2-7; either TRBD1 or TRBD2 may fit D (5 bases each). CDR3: CASSEPGRSYEQYF. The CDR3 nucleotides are TGTGCCAGCAGTGAACCGGGACGGAGCTACGAGCAGTACTTC.